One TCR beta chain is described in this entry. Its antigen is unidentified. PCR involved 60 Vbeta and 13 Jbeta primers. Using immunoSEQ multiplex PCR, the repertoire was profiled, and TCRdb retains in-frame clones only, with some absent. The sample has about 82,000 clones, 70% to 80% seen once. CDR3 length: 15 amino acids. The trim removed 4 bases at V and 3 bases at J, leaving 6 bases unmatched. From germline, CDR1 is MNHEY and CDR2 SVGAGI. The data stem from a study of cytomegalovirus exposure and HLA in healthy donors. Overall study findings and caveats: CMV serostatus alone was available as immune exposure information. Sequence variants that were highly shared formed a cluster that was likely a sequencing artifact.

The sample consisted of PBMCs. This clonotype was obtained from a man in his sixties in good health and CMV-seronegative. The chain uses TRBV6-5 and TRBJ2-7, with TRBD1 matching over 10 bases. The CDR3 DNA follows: TGTGCCAGCAGTTCCTGGGACAGGGGTATCTACGAGCAGTACTTC. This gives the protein CASSSWDRGIYEQYF.